The next 19 T cell receptor beta chains were all read from a single sample in a study of T cell clonality in common variable immunodeficiency. Sequencing used immunoSEQ multiplex PCR; TCRdb keeps in-frame clones, though not all of them. The specimen has about 64,000 clones, none found just once. Sequencing was performed on peripheral blood mononuclear cells. The receptors shown here come from a person aged 18 to 70 in good health.

This clone was observed at least ten times. The observed sequence ends 3 residues before the CDR3 terminus, with the missing tail filled in from the germline J gene. The chain couples TRBV6-2 or TRBV6-3 to TRBJ1-1; TRBD1 matches 7 bases. The V segment lost 0 bases and the J segment 6 bases; nucleotides outside the gene matches: 7. This CDR3 is 15 amino acids long. Per germline, CDR1 MNHEY and CDR2 SVGEGT. The CDR3 reads CASSYSPSGGSEAFF. The covered CDR3 bases are TGTGCCAGCAGTTACTCCCCGTCAGGGGGGTCTGAA.

This clone has at least ten counts. With the read ending 3 residues before the CDR3 end, the germline J gene is used to fill in that end. The V gene is TRBV12-3 or TRBV12-4, the J gene TRBJ1-5, with TRBD1 as a possible D gene (6 bases). V gave up 6 bases and J gave up 4 bases, with 16 bases separating them. The CDR3 is 15 residues long. CDR3 bases read: TGTGCCAGCAGCAAACTACAGGGTCGGAATCAGCCC. It is translated as CASSKLQGRNQP. The whole CDR3 protein reads CASSKLQGRNQPQHF.

Only a few counts were recorded for this clone. The missing CDR3 end, 3 residues past where the read stops, is filled in from the germline J gene. The chain recombines TRBV7-9 with TRBJ2-7; tentatively, D is TRBD1 (5 bases). The CDR3 sequence is 14 residues long. The germline V gene encodes CDR1 SEHNR and CDR2 FQNEAQ (reference sequence). V was clipped by 2 bases and J by 3 bases, with 11 bases between them. The CDR3 sequence is CASSLRPDSYEQYF. CDR3 DNA, as far as it was read: TGTGCCAGCAGCTTACGGCCCGACAGCTACGAG.

On this clone itself: Read coverage stops 3 residues before the CDR3 terminus; the germline J gene supplies the remainder. The chain employs TRBV2 and TRBJ1-2; 8 bases map to TRBD1. V trimming: 10 bases; J trimming: 7 bases; junction bases outside the gene matches: 8. CDR3 size: 12 residues. Germline V lookup: CDR1 SNHLY, CDR2 FYNNEI. The sequenced part of the CDR3 DNA is TGTGCCAATCGACAGGGGATGGTTGGC. Amino acids: CANRQGMVG. The full CDR3 is CANRQGMVGYTF.

This clone was seen repeatedly, ten times or more. The missing CDR3 end, 3 residues past where the read stops, is filled in from the germline J gene. The rearrangement links TRBV5-1 to TRBJ1-5, with 8 bases lining up with TRBD1. Germline V CDR1 and CDR2: SGHRS, YFSETQ. The CDR3 extends over 13 amino acids. With V trimmed by 4 bases and J by 7 bases, 4 bases remained unmatched. Partial CDR3 DNA: TGCGCCAGCAGCGACAGGGGAGGCCAGCCC. Its protein product is CASSDRGGQP. The entire CDR3 is CASSDRGGQPQHF.

This clone was recorded at least ten times. The CDR3 goes on 3 residues after the read ends, and that part is filled in from the germline J gene. The chain joins TRBV20-1 to TRBJ2-7, with D tentatively TRBD2 (5 bases). The CDR3 runs 13 residues. Trimming took 3 bases from V and 3 from J, leaving 12 bases between them. Per the germline V gene, CDR1 is DFQATT and CDR2 is SNEGSKA (reference sequence). This CDR3 reads CSASTLDYYEQYF. CDR3 DNA (partial): TGCAGTGCTAGTACGCTAGACTACTACGAG.

This clone was observed at least ten times. The sequenced fragment ends 3 residues before the CDR3 boundary, so the rest is inferred from the germline J gene. The chain carries TRBV7-9 and TRBJ1-3; no definite D call. CDR3 length: 13 amino acids. Germline values: CDR1 SEHNR, CDR2 FQNEAQ (reference sequence). Trimming cost V 3 bases and J 6 bases, with 9 bases left between them. The sequenced part of the CDR3 DNA is TGTGCCAGCAGCTTCCCCCAGGCAAACACC. Translating it yields CASSFPQANT. The CDR3 in its entirety is CASSFPQANTIYF.

This clone was counted ten times or more. The read finishes 3 residues shy of the CDR3 end, and the germline J gene is used to complete it. This rearrangement joins TRBV19 to TRBJ2-7, with a tentative D call TRBD1 (5 bases). The CDR3 is made up of 14 amino acids. Germline V gene lookup returns CDR1 LNHDA and CDR2 SQIVND (reference sequence). Trimming left V 3 bases short and J 3 bases short, with 12 bases between. The CDR3 DNA, read in part, is TGTGCCAGTAGTATCACGGCAGGGATCTACGAG. This translates into CASSITAGIYE. In full, the CDR3 reads CASSITAGIYEQYF.

This clone was recorded at least ten times. The read ends 3 residues early relative to the CDR3; the germline J gene fills the gap. This chain connects TRBV19 to TRBJ1-1, with D tentatively TRBD1 (5 bases). Trimming took off 5 bases at V and 1 base at J, with 14 bases between the two ends. The germline V gene has CDR1 LNHDA and CDR2 SQIVND (reference sequence). CDR3 length: 15 residues. CDR3 loop: CASSPEYRGNTEAFF. The covered CDR3 bases are TGTGCCAGTAGTCCCGAATATAGGGGGAACACTGAA.

In its sample, this clone was seen many times. The read terminates 3 residues before the CDR3 end, so the remaining end is supplied by the germline J gene. The chain has TRBV19 and TRBJ1-1; 8 nucleotides align to TRBD1. This CDR3 spans 14 amino acids. The ends lost 7 bases at V and 3 bases at J; junction bases unmatched: 7. Germline-derived CDR1 and CDR2 are LNHDA and SQIVND (reference sequence). The CDR3 here is CASTSRRGHTEAFF. The sequenced part of the CDR3 DNA is TGTGCCAGTACCTCGCGCAGGGGGCACACTGAA.

In its sample, this clone was seen many times. The read ends 3 residues shy of where the CDR3 ends; the end is completed using the germline J gene. The chain carries TRBV5-1 and TRBJ2-7, with a possible D match to TRBD1 (6 bases). There are 13 residues in the CDR3. CDR1 and CDR2 (germline): SGHRS, YFSETQ. V was trimmed by 2 bases and J by 5 bases, leaving 11 bases between them. CDR3 bases read: TGCGCCAGCAGCTTCCCGGACAGTCACGAG. This gives the protein CASSFPDSHE. The whole CDR3 protein reads CASSFPDSHEQYF.

This clone was detected ten times or more. The CDR3 end is not reached by the read, which stops 3 residues before it; the germline J gene fills it in. The genes are TRBV3-1 (or the pseudogene TRBV3-2) and TRBJ1-2, with D maybe TRBD1 (5 bases). This CDR3 contains 15 residues. The germline CDR1 and CDR2 sequences are LGHDT and YNNKEL (reference sequence). The CDR3 bases that were read are TGTGCCAGCAGCCAAAACGTACAGGTTTTAAGCGGC. It encodes CASSQNVQVLSG. The whole CDR3 reads CASSQNVQVLSGYTF.

This clone appeared many times. The observed sequence ends 3 residues before the CDR3 terminus, with the missing tail filled in from the germline J gene. The genes are TRBV30 and TRBJ1-2; 9 positions agree with TRBD1. The V and J ends lost 5 bases and 5 bases, in that order; junction bases with no gene match: 3. CDR1 GTSNPN and CDR2 SVGIG come from the germline V gene (reference sequence). CDR3 length: 12 residues. CDR3 DNA (partial): TGTGCCTGGTCGGGACAGGGATATGGC. Translating it yields CAWSGQGYG. The entire CDR3 protein reads CAWSGQGYGYTF.

This clone has at least ten counts. The missing CDR3 end, 3 residues past where the read stops, is filled in from the germline J gene. V and J are TRBV6-1 and TRBJ1-5; D remains unclear. This CDR3 region has 15 residues. In germline, CDR1 is MNHNS, CDR2 SASEGT. The V end was cut by 1 base, the J end by 0 bases, with 7 bases between. The covered CDR3 bases are TGTGCCAGCAGTGAAGAACATTATAGCAATCAGCCC. It translates to CASSEEHYSNQP. The entire CDR3 protein is CASSEEHYSNQPQHF.

A note on this clone: Read coverage stops 3 residues before the CDR3 terminus; the germline J gene supplies the remainder. The chain combines TRBV27 with TRBJ2-7; D remains unclear. Germline V lookup: CDR1 MNHEY, CDR2 SMNVEV (reference sequence). Trimming took 6 bases from V and 2 from J, leaving 14 bases between them. This CDR3 contains 14 residues. The sequenced part of the CDR3 DNA is TGTGCCAGCAGCCGGGTAGGTCTTCCCTACGAG. Protein product: CASSRVGLPYE. The complete CDR3 sequence is CASSRVGLPYEQYF.

In its sample, this clone was seen many times. Read coverage stops 3 residues before the CDR3 terminus; the germline J gene supplies the remainder. The chain has TRBV7-9 and TRBJ1-1; D gene uncertain. V lost 6 bases and J 2 bases, leaving 7 bases between the germline ends. Germline V CDR1 and CDR2: SEHNR, FQNEAQ (reference sequence). The CDR3 is 12 amino acids. The CDR3 bases that were read are TGTGCCAGCAGGGCGGGAAACACTGAA. Translated: CASRAGNTE. From start to end, the CDR3 is CASRAGNTEAFF.

This clone was observed at least ten times. The CDR3 end falls 3 residues outside the read, so it is completed with the germline J gene. J is TRBJ2-1 and V is TRBV24-1; TRBD1 matches at 11 bases. Trimming removed 4 bases from V and 7 bases from J; junction bases left unmatched: 8. Per the germline V gene, CDR1 is KGHDR and CDR2 is SFDVKD. This CDR3 is built from 16 residues. CDR3 loop: CATSDWTGGAGNEQFF. The part of the CDR3 DNA that was read is TGTGCCACCAGTGACTGGACAGGGGGCGCCGGGAATGAG.

About this clone: The missing CDR3 end, 3 residues past where the read stops, is filled in from the germline J gene. The chain has TRBV30 and TRBJ2-1, with D hard to call. The CDR3 is made up of 11 amino acids. Germline lookup yields CDR1 GTSNPN and CDR2 SVGIG (reference sequence). Trimming shortened V by 1 base and J by 9 bases, and 7 bases separated the two germline ends. Incomplete CDR3 DNA: TGTGCCTGGAGTGCTCTACGTGAG. This codes for CAWSALRE. The entire CDR3 reads CAWSALREQFF.

Note on this clone: The read gets to within 3 residues of the CDR3 end, and the germline J gene fills in the rest. The chain has TRBV5-1 and TRBJ2-3; D unresolved. Germline lookup yields CDR1 SGHRS and CDR2 YFSETQ. CDR3 size: 12 residues. The V end was cut by 2 bases, the J end by 2 bases, with 3 bases between. The CDR3 spells CASSFNTDTQYF. The CDR3 bases that were read are TGCGCCAGCAGCTTCAACACAGATACG.